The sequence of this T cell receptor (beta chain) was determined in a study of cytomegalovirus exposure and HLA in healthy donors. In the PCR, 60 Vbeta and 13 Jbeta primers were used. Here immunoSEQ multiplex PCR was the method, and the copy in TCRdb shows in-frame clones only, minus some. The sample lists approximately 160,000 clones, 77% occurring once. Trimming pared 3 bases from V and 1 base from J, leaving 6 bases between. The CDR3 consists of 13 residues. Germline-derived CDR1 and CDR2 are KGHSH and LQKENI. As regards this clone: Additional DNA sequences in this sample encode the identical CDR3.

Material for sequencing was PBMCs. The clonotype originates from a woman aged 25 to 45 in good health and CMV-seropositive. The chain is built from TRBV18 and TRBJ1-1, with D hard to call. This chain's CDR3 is CASSPRGNTEAFF. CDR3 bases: TGTGCCAGCTCACCTAGAGGGAACACTGAAGCTTTCTTT.